Each of the 25 T cell receptor beta chains below was sequenced from the same sample in a study of Graves' ophthalmopathy and Graves' hyperthyroidism. Investigators amplified TCR beta CDR3 regions from RNA transcripts. HTBI primers were employed in first-round RT-PCR, then a second-round multiplex PCR followed. TCRdb processed the multiplex PCR reads anew with MiXCR; each CDR3 protein has one entry. The sample has more than 550,000 distinct CDR3 sequences, approximately 39% seen once; the top ten hold more than 3%. Sequencing was carried out using peripheral blood. These receptor sequences come from an adult man with Graves' ophthalmopathy.

Comments on this clonotype: Possible read error: a much larger clone is one base away. The chain joins TRBV29-1 to TRBJ2-7; D is tentatively TRBD1 or TRBD2 (5 bases each). The CDR3 has 12 amino acids. Deletions cut 0 bases from V and 6 bases from J, with 9 bases between. Germline V CDR1 and CDR2: SQVTM, ANQGSEA. CDR3: CSVEDEGTEQYF. CDR3 DNA sequence: TGCAGCGTTGAAGATGAAGGGACCGAGCAGTACTTC.

The chain links TRBV7-9 to TRBJ2-3; TRBD2 agrees at 10 bases. V lost 4 bases, J lost 2 bases, and 6 bases stayed unmatched. There are 16 residues in the CDR3. CDR1 is SEHNR and CDR2 is FQNEAQ in the germline V gene (reference sequence). CDR3 in DNA: TGTGCCAGCAGCTCTAGCGGGGGCCTCCCCACAGATACGCAGTATTTT. Encoded protein: CASSSSGGLPTDTQYF.

In its sample, this clonotype was seen many times. The chain has TRBV7-3 and TRBJ2-5; perhaps TRBD1 as D (6 bases). There are 13 residues in the CDR3. Trimming shortened V by 3 bases and J by 5 bases, and 10 bases separated the two germline ends. CDR1 and CDR2 (germline): SGHTA, FQGTGA. CDR3 amino acids: CASSFDRRETQYF. CDR3 in DNA: TGTGCCAGCAGCTTCGACAGGAGGGAGACCCAGTACTTC.

This sequence joins TRBV29-1 and TRBJ2-1; D remains ambiguous. Trimming removed 6 bases at V and 0 bases at J, with 9 bases between. Germline V gives CDR1 SQVTM, CDR2 ANQGSEA. The CDR3 length is 13 residues. This CDR3 is CSVRLRSYNEQFF. CDR3 nucleotide sequence: TGCAGCGTCCGACTCCGCTCCTACAATGAGCAGTTCTTC.

For this clonotype: Sequence at one end of the junction differs from germline and may be a read error. The chain combines TRBV7-7 with TRBJ2-2; no firm D call. There are 14 residues in the CDR3. Germline V gives CDR1 SSHAT, CDR2 FNYEAQ (reference sequence). Here the CDR3 DNA reads TGTGCTAGCAGCCGAAATGCAAACACCGGGGAGCTGTTTTTT. Its translation: CASSRNANTGELFF.

This clonotype has ten or more counts. This sequence joins TRBV5-1 and TRBJ2-5; D ambiguous. CDR1 and CDR2 (germline): SGHRS, YFSETQ. CDR3 length: 15 residues. V was clipped by 4 bases and J by 4 bases, with 17 bases between them. Here the CDR3 reads CASSLGWQAPETQYF. CDR3 coding DNA: TGCGCCAGCAGCCTCGGATGGCAAGCCCCAGAGACCCAGTACTTC.

In this sample, this clonotype turned up many times. The V and J genes are TRBV11-2 and TRBJ2-7; no clear D. With 6 bases removed from V and 2 bases from J, the gap between germline ends came to 11 bases. The CDR3 extends over 13 amino acids. Looked up from germline, CDR1 is SGHAT and CDR2 is FQNNGV. The CDR3, as DNA: TGTGCCAGCAGTGTAGGCTCTACCTACGAGCAGTACTTC. Translated: CASSVGSTYEQYF.

This clonotype showed up many times. CDR3 protein: CASSYRETQYF. The CDR3 bases are TGTGCCAGCAGCTACAGGGAGACCCAGTACTTC. This sequence joins TRBV6-5 and TRBJ2-5; perhaps TRBD1 as D (5 bases). The germline V gene has CDR1 MNHEY and CDR2 SVGAGI. This CDR3 has 11 residues. The germline V and J ends were trimmed by 6 bases and 5 bases, with 7 bases remaining between them.

This clonotype has just a few counts. This chain joins TRBV2 and TRBJ2-7; no clear D gene. The germline V and J ends were trimmed by 7 bases and 9 bases, with 4 bases remaining between them. CDR1 SNHLY and CDR2 FYNNEI come from the germline V gene. The CDR3 runs 8 residues. For the CDR3, the DNA is TGTGCCAGCATAGGGCAGTACTTC. Its translation is CASIGQYF.

This clonotype was observed at least ten times. This sequence joins TRBV19 and TRBJ1-5; D gene unclear. This CDR3 has 14 amino acids. Looked up from germline, CDR1 is LNHDA and CDR2 is SQIVND (reference sequence). V lost 0 bases and J lost 7, with 10 bases in between. The CDR3 DNA follows: TGTGCCAGTAGTATAGATCACTGGACGCAGCCCCAGCATTTT. Translated, it gives CASSIDHWTQPQHF.

This chain connects TRBV27 to TRBJ1-5; D may be TRBD1 (6 bases). Trimming took 7 bases from V and 8 from J, leaving 21 bases between them. Per the germline V gene, CDR1 is MNHEY and CDR2 is SMNVEV (reference sequence). This CDR3 is 15 amino acids long. CDR3 region: CASTRPGAGRKPQHF. Written as DNA, the CDR3 is TGTGCCAGCACTCGACCAGGGGCAGGACGTAAGCCCCAGCATTTT.

This clonotype turned up a few times. This sequence joins TRBV20-1 and TRBJ1-1, with D perhaps matching TRBD1 (5 bases). Germline CDR1 and CDR2: DFQATT and SNEGSKA (reference sequence). This CDR3 comprises 14 residues. The V end lost 0 bases, the J end lost 7 bases, and 15 bases lay between the germline ends. The CDR3 region is CSARDQEGSVEAFF. For the CDR3, the DNA is TGCAGTGCTAGAGATCAAGAGGGGTCGGTTGAAGCTTTCTTT.

V is TRBV7-2 and J is TRBJ2-3, with D tentatively TRBD2 (5 bases). Germline assignment: CDR1 SGHTA and CDR2 FQGNSA. Trimming took 1 base from V and 3 from J, leaving 14 bases between them. CDR3 length equals 16 residues. CDR3 coding DNA: TGTGCCAGCAGCTTAGGAATTGGCGGGTCAACAGATACGCAGTATTTT. Amino acids: CASSLGIGGSTDTQYF.

The chain uses TRBV29-1 and TRBJ1-1, with D perhaps matching TRBD1 (5 bases). The CDR3 is 12 residues long. CDR1 is SQVTM and CDR2 is ANQGSEA in the germline V gene. The ends were cut back, 2 bases at V and 11 bases at J, with 15 bases in the middle. The DNA of the CDR3 is TGCAGCGTTGAAAGAGGGCCGGGACCCGCTTTCTTT. It encodes CSVERGPGPAFF.

In its sample, this clonotype was seen many times. This chain connects TRBV2 to TRBJ2-7; no definite D call. V was pared by 5 bases and J by 5 bases, with 16 bases between. The CDR3 sequence is 14 residues long. CDR1 is SNHLY, CDR2 FYNNEI, per germline. CDR3 bases: TGTGCCAGCAGTCGCCTCGGGTCGATCCACGAGCAGTACTTC. Translated, it gives CASSRLGSIHEQYF.

This clonotype came up a few times. This chain joins TRBV4-3 and TRBJ1-1; D gene ambiguous. This CDR3 is built from 15 residues. The V gene's germline CDR1 is LGHNA and CDR2 YSLEER. V was trimmed by 0 bases and J by 5 bases, leaving 13 bases between them. CDR3: CASSQEVGYGTEAFF. Written as DNA, the CDR3 is TGCGCCAGCAGCCAAGAAGTCGGCTACGGGACTGAAGCTTTCTTT.

In its sample, this clonotype was seen a few times. Given a much more abundant clone one base away, this may be a read error. The V and J genes are TRBV20-1 and TRBJ2-7; D is perhaps TRBD2 (6 bases). This CDR3 has 12 residues. Trimming pared 7 bases from V and 0 bases from J, leaving 10 bases between. The germline CDR1 and CDR2 sequences are DFQATT and SNEGSKA (reference sequence). The CDR3 region is CSVRTNSYEQYF. In DNA form, the CDR3 reads TGCAGTGTCAGGACTAACTCCTACGAGCAGTACTTC.

A few counts support this clonotype. The germline gene is not matched at one end of the junction; a read error may be the cause. V and J are TRBV12-3 or TRBV12-4 and TRBJ2-6, with 9 bases fitting TRBD2. CDR3 length: 14 residues. The CDR3 loop reads CASSLAGEANVLTF. CDR3 nucleotide sequence: TGTGCCAGCAGCTTAGCGGGAGAAGCCAACGTCCTGACTTTC.

This clonotype occurred many times. The chain joins TRBV6-6 to TRBJ1-5, with 10 bases identical to TRBD1. The germline CDR1 and CDR2 sequences are MNHNY and SVGAGI (reference sequence). The CDR3 is 15 residues long. Germline trimming cut 6 bases from V and 2 bases from J; bases unmatched to any gene: 4. The CDR3 nucleotides are TGTGCCAGCAGCAGAGGACAGGGGGGCAATCAGCCCCAGCATTTT. Amino acid sequence: CASSRGQGGNQPQHF.

For the CDR3, the DNA is TGCAGCGTTGCCACCAGGGCGTTTGAGCAGTTCTTC. Protein: CSVATRAFEQFF. The chain joins TRBV29-1 to TRBJ2-1; possible D gene TRBD1, 5 bases. The germline CDR1 and CDR2 sequences are SQVTM and ANQGSEA. With 4 bases removed from V and 9 bases from J, the gap between germline ends came to 13 bases. The CDR3 totals 12 residues.

As for this clonotype: A much larger clone lies one base from this, so it may be a read error. V is TRBV10-3 and J is TRBJ2-5; D may be TRBD1 (5 bases). The V gene's germline CDR1 is ENHRY and CDR2 SYGVKD. CDR3 length: 15 residues. CDR3 nucleotides: TGTGCCAGCAGTTCCCAGGCGTCCAGGGTAGAGGCCCAGTACTTC. This codes for CASSSQASRVEAQYF.

A word on this clonotype: A much larger clone lies a single base off, so this may be a read error. The conserved final phenylalanine or tryptophan is absent from the CDR3, which likely points to a read error. The CDR3 DNA is TGTGCCAGCAGTTCCTCAGGGGATGAGCTGACCCAGTACCTC. It translates to CASSSSGDELTQYL. V usage is TRBV6-2 or TRBV6-3 and J usage is TRBJ2-5; tentative D call: TRBD1 (6 bases). The CDR3 is 14 amino acids. The germline gives CDR1 MNHEY, CDR2 SVGEGT. Trimming took off 4 bases at V and 7 bases at J, with 16 bases between the two ends.

This clonotype was seen many times. The rearrangement joins TRBV10-3 to TRBJ1-6; 10 bases agree with TRBD1. Germline lookup yields CDR1 ENHRY and CDR2 SYGVKD. The CDR3 extends over 12 amino acids. V shed 10 bases, J shed 10 bases, and the junction held 4 bases outside the gene matches. CDR3 DNA: TGTGCCACCGGACAGGGGGTGTCACCCCTCCACTTT. The encoded protein is CATGQGVSPLHF.

This clonotype appeared many times. The gene calls are TRBV9 and TRBJ2-5; D is possibly TRBD1 or TRBD2 (5 bases each). The CDR3 totals 14 residues. Per the germline V gene, CDR1 is SGDLS and CDR2 is YYNGEE. Trimming took 3 bases from V and 5 from J, leaving 14 bases between them. DNA for the CDR3: TGTGCCAGCAGCGCGGGACCTGATGGCGAGACCCAGTACTTC. Its translation is CASSAGPDGETQYF.

The V and J genes are TRBV7-2 and TRBJ2-7, with 8 bases fitting TRBD2. From germline, CDR1 is SGHTA and CDR2 FQGNSA. The CDR3 has 16 residues. V gave up 3 bases and J gave up 6 bases; unmatched junction bases: 13. In nucleotides, the CDR3 is TGTGCCAGCAGCTTCCTCCGGGAGGGCCGGTGGGGCGAGCAGTACTTC. This encodes CASSFLREGRWGEQYF.